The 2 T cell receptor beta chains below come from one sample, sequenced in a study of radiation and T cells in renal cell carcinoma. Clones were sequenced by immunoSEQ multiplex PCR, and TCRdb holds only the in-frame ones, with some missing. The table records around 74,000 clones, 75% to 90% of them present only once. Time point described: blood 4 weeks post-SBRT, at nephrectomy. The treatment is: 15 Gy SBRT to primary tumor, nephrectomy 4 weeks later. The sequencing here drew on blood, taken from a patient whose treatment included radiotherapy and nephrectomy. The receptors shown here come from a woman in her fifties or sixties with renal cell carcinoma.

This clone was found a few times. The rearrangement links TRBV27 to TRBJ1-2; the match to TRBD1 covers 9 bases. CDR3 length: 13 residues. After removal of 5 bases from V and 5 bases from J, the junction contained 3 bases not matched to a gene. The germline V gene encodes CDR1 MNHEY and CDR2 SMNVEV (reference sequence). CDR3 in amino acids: CASSHGQGYGYTF. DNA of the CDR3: TGTGCCAGCAGTCACGGACAGGGGTATGGCTACACCTTC.

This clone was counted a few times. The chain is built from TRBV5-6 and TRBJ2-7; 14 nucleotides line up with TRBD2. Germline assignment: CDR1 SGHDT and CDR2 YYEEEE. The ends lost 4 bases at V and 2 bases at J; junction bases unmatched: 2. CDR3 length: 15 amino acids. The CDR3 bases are TGTGCCAGCAGCGGGACTAGCGGGGGCCCCTACGAGCAGTACTTC. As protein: CASSGTSGGPYEQYF. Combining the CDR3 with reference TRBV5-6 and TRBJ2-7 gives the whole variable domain DAGVTQSPTHLIKTRGQQVTLRCSPKSGHDTVSWYQQALGQGPQFIFQYYEEEERQRGNFPDRFSGHQFPNYSSELNVNALLLGDSALYLCASSGTSGGPYEQYFGPGTRLTVT.